This T cell receptor beta chain was recorded in a study of glioma-infiltrating T cells. Looking at the study overall: Low-grade gliomas were grade II; glioblastomas were grade IV at initial diagnosis. Dexamethasone exposure before glioma surgery was limited to six or fewer days.

Germline V gives CDR1 MNHEY, CDR2 SMNVEV (reference sequence). The CDR3 totals 12 residues. The iRepertoire nested amplicon-rescue multiplex PCR amplified TCR alpha and beta CDR3s from RNA. TCRdb re-called the multiplex PCR reads with MiXCR, one entry per CDR3 protein. Among around 390,000 distinct CDR3 sequences listed, around 45% were seen once. This clonotype was observed once. Sequence at one end of the junction differs from germline and may be a read error. The rearrangement uses TRBV27 and TRBJ2-2, with D possibly TRBD2 on 5 matching bases. The origin of this receptor is a human donor with low-grade glioma or glioblastoma, undergoing nonglioma brain surgery, or in good health (not recorded which). Sequenced material: glioma tissue, nonneoplastic brain tissue, or PBMCs (not recorded which). The CDR3 nucleotides read TGTGCCAGCAGTTTATTGTCCGGGGAGCTGCTTTTT. It is translated as CASSLLSGELLF.